One sample yielded the 14 T cell receptor beta chains listed below, sequenced in a study of response to subunit inactivated influenza vaccine. TCRdb re-analysed the RT-PCR reads in MiXCR, keeping a single row per CDR3 protein. This table has fewer than 250,000 distinct CDR3 sequences, around an eighth appearing once. The sample here was CD8+ T cells sorted from PBMCs, taken more than 4 days after vaccination. These receptors were collected from a man in his forties or fifties who received an inactivated influenza vaccine.

The gene calls are TRBV4-2 and TRBJ2-3; D may correspond to TRBD1 or TRBD2 (5 bases each). The CDR3 loop spans 16 amino acids. CDR1 and CDR2 (germline): LGHNA, YNFKEQ. The V gene lost 1 base and the J gene lost 5 bases, with 16 bases spanning the gap. The CDR3 coding sequence is TGTGCCAGCAGCCAAGTTGGGGACCTACATGGAGATACGCAGTATTTT. This translates into CASSQVGDLHGDTQYF.

Only a few counts were recorded for this clonotype. The chain has TRBV2 and TRBJ1-5; no clear D. Germline V gene sequence: CDR1 SNHLY, CDR2 FYNNEI. The CDR3 totals 15 residues. Trimming cost V 4 bases and J 0 bases, with 10 bases left between them. The CDR3 DNA sequence: TGTGCCAGCAGTGGGGGAGTCAATAGCAATCAGCCCCAGCATTTT. This encodes CASSGGVNSNQPQHF.

This clonotype was counted only a few times. The chain recombines TRBV9 with TRBJ2-3; TRBD1 matches 11 bases. The CDR3 length is 14 residues. Per the germline V gene, CDR1 is SGDLS and CDR2 is YYNGEE. J lost 3 bases, V lost 8 bases, and 5 bases had no gene match. CDR3 bases: TGTGCCAGTTCCGGACAGGGGGCAACAGATACGCAGTATTTT. Protein: CASSGQGATDTQYF.

This clonotype was seen more than once but under ten times. The chain links TRBV30 to TRBJ1-1; 7 nucleotides agree with TRBD1. CDR1 and CDR2 (germline): GTSNPN, SVGIG (reference sequence). The CDR3 is made up of 13 amino acids. Trimming removed 3 bases from V and 7 bases from J; junction bases left unmatched: 8. CDR3 DNA: TGTGCCTGGAGGAGGGACAGCTTATTTGAAGCTTTCTTT. This encodes CAWRRDSLFEAFF.

CDR3 loop: CASRPWDTTDTQYF. CDR3 sequence (DNA): TGTGCCAGCAGACCCTGGGACACCACAGATACGCAGTATTTT. This rearrangement joins TRBV11-2 to TRBJ2-3; D possibly corresponds to TRBD1 (6 bases). The V gene lost 6 bases and the J gene lost 2 bases, with 12 bases spanning the gap. The CDR3 has 14 residues. Germline CDR1 SGHAT, CDR2 FQNNGV.

This clonotype has only a few counts. The chain is built from TRBV5-6 and TRBJ2-2, with 7 nucleotides matching TRBD2. V was clipped by 0 bases and J by 7 bases; unmatched bases: 12. In germline, CDR1 is SGHDT, CDR2 YYEEEE. The CDR3 totals 17 residues. CDR3 bases: TGTGCCAGCAGCTTGGGGGCGGGAGTCGCCTACGGCGGGGAGCTGTTTTTT. Protein: CASSLGAGVAYGGELFF.

The gene calls are TRBV15 and TRBJ2-6; D gene unclear. Germline V CDR1 and CDR2: LNHNV, YYDKDF (reference sequence). The V and J ends lost 4 bases and 0 bases respectively, with 7 bases between them. The CDR3 is made up of 15 amino acids. The CDR3 sequence: CATSTESSGANVLTF. Written as DNA, the CDR3 is TGTGCCACCAGCACTGAGAGCTCTGGGGCCAACGTCCTGACTTTC.

This clonotype was counted a few times. The chain has TRBV5-1 and TRBJ1-1; the match to TRBD1 covers 7 bases. There are 14 residues in the CDR3. CDR1 and CDR2 from the germline V gene are SGHRS and YFSETQ. Trimming removed 4 bases from V and 1 base from J; junction bases left unmatched: 4. Written as DNA, the CDR3 is TGCGCCAGCAGCCCCAGGGGGTGGAACACTGAAGCTTTCTTT. Protein product: CASSPRGWNTEAFF.

This sequence joins TRBV20-1 and TRBJ2-1; D unclear. Trimming took off 6 bases at V and 3 bases at J, with 12 bases between the two ends. The germline CDR1 and CDR2 sequences are DFQATT and SNEGSKA (reference sequence). The CDR3 is 13 residues long. The CDR3, as DNA: TGCAGTGCCGCGCGCGCAAACTACAATGAGCAGTTCTTC. It codes for CSAARANYNEQFF.

The chain employs TRBV7-9 and TRBJ2-7, with 8 bases fitting TRBD1. Losses at the gene ends were 3 bases for V and 3 bases for J; bases not matched to a gene: 4. The CDR3 loop spans 14 amino acids. CDR1 is SEHNR and CDR2 is FQNEAQ in the germline V gene (reference sequence). The CDR3 region is CASSFDRGNYEQYF. CDR3 nucleotides: TGTGCCAGCAGCTTCGACAGGGGTAACTACGAGCAGTACTTC.

The gene calls are TRBV4-1 and TRBJ1-1; D not certain. Per the germline V gene, CDR1 is MGHRA and CDR2 is YSYEKL. The CDR3 extends over 13 amino acids. Trimming removed 1 base at V and 6 bases at J, with 9 bases between. The CDR3 nucleotides are TGCGCCAGCAGCCAAGTGAGTTTCTCTGAAGCTTTCTTT. As protein: CASSQVSFSEAFF.

This clonotype was seen at least ten times. The chain recombines TRBV5-1 with TRBJ2-5; 14 bases line up with TRBD2. The germline gives CDR1 SGHRS, CDR2 YFSETQ. Trimming cost V 3 bases and J 5 bases; bases outside gene matches: 6. The CDR3 has 16 amino acids. CDR3 sequence (DNA): TGCGCCAGCAGCTCGGGACTAGCGGGAGCCCAGGAGACCCAGTACTTC. Translated: CASSSGLAGAQETQYF. Full variable domain (rest looked up from reference TRBV5-1 and TRBJ2-5): KAGVTQTPRYLIKTRGQQVTLSCSPISGHRSVSWYQQTPGQGLQFLFEYFSETQRNKGNFPGRFSGRQFSNSRSEMNVSTLELGDSALYLCASSSGLAGAQETQYFGPGTRLLVL.

This chain links TRBV15 with TRBJ1-1; the D gene is possibly TRBD1 (5 bases). This CDR3 spans 13 amino acids. V was pared by 5 bases and J by 5 bases, with 12 bases between. Per the germline V gene, CDR1 is LNHNV and CDR2 is YYDKDF (reference sequence). CDR3 loop: CATSGRELTEAFF. DNA of the CDR3: TGTGCCACCAGCGGCAGGGAGTTAACTGAAGCTTTCTTT. The whole variable domain, remainder taken from reference TRBV15 and TRBJ1-1, is DAMVIQNPRYQVTQFGKPVTLSCSQTLNHNVMYWYQQKSSQAPKLLFHYYDKDFNNEADTPDNFQSRRPNTSFCFLDIRSPGLGDTAMYLCATSGRELTEAFFGQGTRLTVV.

At least ten counts were recorded for this clonotype. CDR3 region: CASSLATGGQETQYF. CDR3 nucleotide sequence: TGTGCCAGCAGTCTGGCGACAGGGGGGCAAGAGACCCAGTACTTC. This sequence joins TRBV28 and TRBJ2-5, with TRBD1 matching over 9 bases. This CDR3 is 15 amino acids long. The germline CDR1 and CDR2 sequences are MDHEN and SYDVKM. With 5 bases clipped from V and 2 bases from J, the junction kept 6 bases outside the gene matches.